The sequence of this TCR beta chain was determined in a study of cytomegalovirus exposure and HLA in healthy donors. Study-level points and caveats: Specific recognition of CMV antigens was confirmed in vitro for three chains (all CMV-associated).

This table comes from immunoSEQ multiplex PCR, and its TCRdb copy is limited to in-frame clones, with some not included. There are about 98,000 clones in the sample; roughly nine tenths occur only once, and 3% to 4.5% lies in the top ten. On this clone: Antigen specificity is unknown.

Germline CDR1 and CDR2: SEHNR and FQNEAQ (reference sequence). The CDR3 has 15 amino acids. V trimming: 6 bases; J trimming: 0 bases; junction bases outside the gene matches: 3. The TCR sequence derives from a woman under 40 in good health and CMV-seronegative. The gene calls are TRBV7-9 and TRBJ2-3; 10 bases match TRBD2. The specimen sequenced was PBMCs. This CDR3 reads CASRGLASSTDTQYF. The DNA for the CDR3 is TGTGCCAGCAGGGGACTAGCGTCTAGCACAGATACGCAGTATTTT.